Listed below are T cell receptor beta chains from one sample, sequenced in a study of Graves' ophthalmopathy and Graves' hyperthyroidism. TCRdb used MiXCR to reprocess the multiplex PCR reads, holding one entry per CDR3 protein. The table shows 400,000 or so distinct CDR3 sequences, with approximately 17% occurring only once. Sequenced sample: peripheral blood. The origin of the receptors is an adult woman with stable Graves' hyperthyroidism. CDR3s include the opening cysteine and the closing phenylalanine or tryptophan. The D gene is left open where the match is weak.

cdr3_aa: CSSSYSGWTEAFF; cdr3_length: 13; v_call: TRBV6-5; d_call: NA
cdr3_aa: CASSQGAGEAFF; cdr3_length: 12; v_call: TRBV12-3/TRBV12-4; d_call: TRBD1
cdr3_aa: CASSPVLSTEAFF; cdr3_length: 13; v_call: TRBV6-1; d_call: NA
cdr3_aa: CASSAGPPDRDEQYF; cdr3_length: 15; v_call: TRBV6-1; d_call: NA
cdr3_aa: CAIRPVTGLGGYTF; cdr3_length: 14; v_call: TRBV10-3; d_call: NA
cdr3_aa: CATSGRARDTQYF; cdr3_length: 13; v_call: TRBV24-1; d_call: TRBD2
cdr3_aa: CASGLRRQANYGYTF; cdr3_length: 15; v_call: TRBV12-5; d_call: NA
cdr3_aa: CATSRDLDYEQYF; cdr3_length: 13; v_call: TRBV15; d_call: NA
cdr3_aa: CASSQDRSAPNYGYTF; cdr3_length: 16; v_call: TRBV4-1; d_call: NA
cdr3_aa: CASSYGGGEETQYF; cdr3_length: 14; v_call: TRBV6-5; d_call: NA
cdr3_aa: CASSSPEQGYGYTF; cdr3_length: 14; v_call: TRBV27; d_call: NA
cdr3_aa: CSARPYGLAGGPGANVLTF; cdr3_length: 19; v_call: TRBV20-1; d_call: TRBD2
cdr3_aa: CASIGGGYSNQPQHF; cdr3_length: 15; v_call: TRBV6-1; d_call: NA
cdr3_aa: CATSDHDRVQPQHF; cdr3_length: 14; v_call: TRBV24-1; d_call: TRBD1
cdr3_aa: CASSAGGRSLGYTF; cdr3_length: 14; v_call: TRBV28; d_call: NA
cdr3_aa: CASSPNGGATYEQYF; cdr3_length: 15; v_call: TRBV5-1; d_call: NA